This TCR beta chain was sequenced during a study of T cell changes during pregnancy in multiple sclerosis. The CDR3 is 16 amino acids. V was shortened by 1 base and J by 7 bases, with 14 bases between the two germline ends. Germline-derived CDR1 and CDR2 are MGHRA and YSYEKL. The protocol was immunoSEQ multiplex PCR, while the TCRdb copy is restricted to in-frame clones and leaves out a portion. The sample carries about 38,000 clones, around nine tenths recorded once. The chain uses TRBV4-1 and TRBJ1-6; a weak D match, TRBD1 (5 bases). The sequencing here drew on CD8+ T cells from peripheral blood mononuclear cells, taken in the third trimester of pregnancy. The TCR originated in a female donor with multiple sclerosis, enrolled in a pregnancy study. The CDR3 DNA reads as TGCGCCAGCAGCCAAGCCCCCGGGACTGAGAATTCACCCCTCCACTTT. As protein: CASSQAPGTENSPLHF.